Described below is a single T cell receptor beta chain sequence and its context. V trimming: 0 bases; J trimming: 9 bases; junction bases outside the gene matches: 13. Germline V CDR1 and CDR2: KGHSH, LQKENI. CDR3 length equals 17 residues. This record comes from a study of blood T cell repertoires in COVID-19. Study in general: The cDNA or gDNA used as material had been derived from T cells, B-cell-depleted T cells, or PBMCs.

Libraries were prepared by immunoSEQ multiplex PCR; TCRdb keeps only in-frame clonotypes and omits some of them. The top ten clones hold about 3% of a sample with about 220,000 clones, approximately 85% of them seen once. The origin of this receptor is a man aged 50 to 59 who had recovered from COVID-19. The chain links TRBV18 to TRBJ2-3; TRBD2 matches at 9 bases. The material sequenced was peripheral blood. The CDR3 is CASSPPFSAGGPKTQYF. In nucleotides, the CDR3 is TGTGCCAGCTCACCACCTTTCTCAGCGGGAGGACCCAAGACGCAGTATTTT.